The 18 T cell receptor beta chains below all came from one sample that was sequenced in a study of Ad26.COV2.S vaccination and SARS-CoV-2 variants. Produced via immunoSEQ multiplex PCR; TCRdb's table is partial and in-frame only. This table has about 280,000 clones, more than 70% appearing once. The treatment: 19 received Ad26.COV2.S at low or high dose, single or two shots; about 5 received placebo; per-sample allocation not given. Specimen acquisition occurred on day 63 following the initial vaccine or placebo injection. The input for sequencing was peripheral blood, taken in a trial of Ad26.COV2.S vaccine versus placebo. These receptors were obtained from a person between 18 and 65 years old who received the Ad26.COV2.S COVID-19 vaccine or a placebo.

This clone is a singleton in its sample. V and J are TRBV19 and TRBJ1-5, with 8 bases lining up with TRBD1. The germline gives CDR1 LNHDA, CDR2 SQIVND (reference sequence). V lost 4 bases and J lost 5; bases outside the gene matches: 16. The CDR3 extends over 18 amino acids. CDR3 DNA: TGTGCCAGTAGTACCGAACGGACAGGGACTACCTTCTATCAGCCCCAGCATTTT. Residues: CASSTERTGTTFYQPQHF.

This clone has a single count. The J gene is TRBJ2-1, the V gene TRBV4-1; D is undetermined. Germline V lookup: CDR1 MGHRA, CDR2 YSYEKL. Trimming stripped 0 bases from V and 5 bases from J, with 14 bases between. This CDR3 has 16 residues. The CDR3 DNA reads TGCGCCAGCAGCCAAGAGGCCTCCGCCTTCAACAATGAGCAGTTCTTC. Its protein is CASSQEASAFNNEQFF.

The gene calls are TRBV30 and TRBJ2-3; 7 bases agree with TRBD2. Germline CDR1 is GTSNPN and CDR2 is SVGIG (reference sequence). Trimming at V came to 3 bases and at J to 1 base, leaving 10 bases not matched to a gene. This CDR3 is 16 amino acids long. The chain's CDR3 is CAWRKSGGGGTDTQYF. CDR3 DNA sequence: TGTGCCTGGAGAAAATCCGGCGGGGGTGGCACAGATACGCAGTATTTT.

The rearrangement joins TRBV6-5 to TRBJ2-3; TRBD2 agrees at 9 bases. Trimming removed 2 bases from V and 5 bases from J; junction bases left unmatched: 8. The CDR3 sequence is 16 residues long. Germline assignment: CDR1 MNHEY and CDR2 SVGAGI. Here the CDR3 DNA reads TGTGCCAGCAGTTACGGCCTAGCGGGGTCGGTAGATACGCAGTATTTT. It encodes CASSYGLAGSVDTQYF.

The chain recombines TRBV5-1 with TRBJ1-1; D perhaps matches TRBD1 (5 bases). The V gene lost 4 bases and the J gene lost 0 bases, with 7 bases spanning the gap. The CDR3 totals 13 residues. Germline CDR1 SGHRS, CDR2 YFSETQ. The CDR3 nucleotides read TGCGCCAGCAGCGGGGACCTGAACACTGAAGCTTTCTTT. As protein: CASSGDLNTEAFF.

V and J are TRBV9 and TRBJ1-6, with D unclear. Germline V gene lookup returns CDR1 SGDLS and CDR2 YYNGEE. V was shortened by 0 bases and J by 6 bases, with 7 bases between the two germline ends. The CDR3 runs to 14 residues. The CDR3 spells CASSVGVSNSPLHF. Written as DNA, the CDR3 is TGTGCCAGCAGCGTAGGTGTCAGTAATTCACCCCTCCACTTT.

This clone was counted a few times. V and J are TRBV6-6 and TRBJ1-1; D possibly corresponds to TRBD1 (6 bases). This CDR3 has 14 residues. V lost 4 bases and J lost 5, with 14 bases in between. The germline CDR1 and CDR2 sequences are MNHNY and SVGAGI (reference sequence). CDR3 region: CASSSLGQLTEAFF. In DNA, the CDR3 is TGTGCCAGCAGTTCCCTCGGACAGTTAACTGAAGCTTTCTTT.

The chain joins TRBV7-3 to TRBJ2-7; 7 bases align to TRBD2. The CDR3 covers 13 residues. V was clipped by 6 bases and J by 5 bases; unmatched bases: 7. Germline V gene sequence: CDR1 SGHTA, CDR2 FQGTGA. CDR3: CASSRSRGDEQYF. CDR3 bases: TGTGCCAGCAGTCGATCACGGGGGGACGAGCAGTACTTC.

This chain links TRBV18 with TRBJ1-2; D unclear. The V gene's germline CDR1 is KGHSH and CDR2 LQKENI. The CDR3 runs 14 residues. The ends were cut back, 4 bases at V and 2 bases at J, with 11 bases in the middle. In nucleotides, the CDR3 is TGTGCCAGCTCACTTAATGAAGGCAACTATGGCTACACCTTC. Translated: CASSLNEGNYGYTF.

This rearrangement joins TRBV5-1 to TRBJ2-2; D tentatively reads TRBD1 or TRBD2 (5 bases each). The ends were cut back, 2 bases at V and 6 bases at J, with 14 bases in the middle. CDR1 and CDR2 (germline): SGHRS, YFSETQ. The CDR3 sequence is 15 residues long. Written as DNA, the CDR3 is TGCGCCAGCAGCTTTGCAGGGACCCACGCCGGGGAGCTGTTTTTT. Its protein product is CASSFAGTHAGELFF.

This clone came up once. This rearrangement joins TRBV6-5 to TRBJ1-1; TRBD1 is a possible D gene (5 bases). Germline assignment: CDR1 MNHEY and CDR2 SVGAGI. CDR3 size: 15 residues. V shed 6 bases and J shed 1 base, with 15 bases lying between them. DNA of the CDR3: TGTGCCAGCAGGTATAGCGGGGGAGGGAACACTGAAGCTTTCTTT. This codes for CASRYSGGGNTEAFF.

The gene calls are TRBV7-8 and TRBJ2-6; 9 bases agree with TRBD1. Looked up from germline, CDR1 is SGHVS and CDR2 is FQNEAQ. V gave up 4 bases and J gave up 0 bases; unmatched junction bases: 7. The CDR3 covers 18 residues. CDR3 sequence: CASSSGQGFYSGANVLTF. For the CDR3, the DNA is TGTGCCAGCAGCTCGGGACAGGGCTTCTACTCTGGGGCCAACGTCCTGACTTTC.

This clone was found a few times. The chain is built from TRBV30 and TRBJ1-3; D might be TRBD1 (5 bases). V shed 0 bases and J shed 4 bases, with 7 bases lying between them. The CDR3 totals 13 residues. CDR1 and CDR2 from the germline V gene are GTSNPN and SVGIG (reference sequence). The CDR3 sequence: CAWSVQEGNTIYF. The CDR3 DNA sequence: TGTGCCTGGAGTGTACAGGAGGGAAACACCATATATTTT.

As concerns this clone: The germline gene is not matched at one end of the junction; a read error may be the cause. This chain joins TRBV2 and TRBJ1-1; D gene uncertain. The CDR3 totals 13 residues. Germline V gives CDR1 SNHLY, CDR2 FYNNEI. The CDR3 coding sequence is TGTGCTAGCAGCCGGCACGGGAACACTGAAGCTTTCTTT. It is translated as CASSRHGNTEAFF.

The V and J genes are TRBV2 and TRBJ1-6, with a weak D call TRBD1 (6 bases). V was pared by 2 bases and J by 10 bases, with 15 bases between. This CDR3 region has 15 residues. The germline V gene encodes CDR1 SNHLY and CDR2 FYNNEI. CDR3: CASSEYREVGSPLHF. The CDR3 DNA follows: TGTGCCAGCAGTGAATACAGGGAAGTGGGGTCACCCCTCCACTTT.

The chain carries TRBV6-5 and TRBJ2-5, with 10 positions matching TRBD2. This CDR3 has 15 residues. The V and J ends lost 5 bases and 1 base, in that order; junction bases with no gene match: 4. Germline loops: CDR1 MNHEY, CDR2 SVGAGI. CDR3 coding DNA: TGTGCCAGCAGTCCGCGACTAGCGGGCCAAGAGACCCAGTACTTC. Translating it yields CASSPRLAGQETQYF.

The gene calls are TRBV29-1 and TRBJ2-7, with D hard to call. In germline, CDR1 is SQVTM, CDR2 ANQGSEA. The CDR3 extends over 11 amino acids. V shed 5 bases and J shed 3 bases, with 8 bases lying between them. This CDR3 is CSVLKNYEQYF. In nucleotides, the CDR3 is TGCAGCGTTCTTAAGAACTACGAGCAGTACTTC.

The V call is TRBV4-2, the J call TRBJ1-2; D may be TRBD1 (5 bases). V was clipped by 2 bases and J by 4 bases, with 20 bases between them. Germline lookup yields CDR1 LGHNA and CDR2 YNFKEQ. This CDR3 is 17 amino acids long. The CDR3 DNA reads TGTGCCAGCAGCCAAAACCAAAGGGGCGCAGGTGTCTATGGCTACACCTTC. This encodes CASSQNQRGAGVYGYTF.